This T cell receptor beta chain appears in the sequencing data of a study of T cell repertoires in cytomegalovirus infection. In regard to this clonotype: Its specificity is not known.

MiXCR was run by TCRdb on the reads, yielding one entry per CDR3 protein. The data hold approximately 390,000 distinct CDR3 sequences, with roughly 36% observed a single time. Germline trimming cut 3 bases from V and 2 bases from J; bases unmatched to any gene: 5. Germline V gene sequence: CDR1 DFQATT, CDR2 SNEGSKA (reference sequence). This CDR3 region has 15 residues. The input for sequencing was cultured PBMCs, taken from culture after CMV antigen stimulation. The chain recombines TRBV20-1 with TRBJ2-3, with TRBD2 matching 10 bases. The clonotype originates from a human donor in good health (CMV status not recorded). Some clones in this sample may be carry-over from other donors' samples. The chain's CDR3 is CSARALAGVTDTQYF. The CDR3, as DNA: TGCAGTGCTAGGGCCCTAGCGGGAGTCACAGATACGCAGTATTTT.